This record covers a single T cell receptor (beta chain). The PCR used 60 Vbeta and 13 Jbeta primers. Method: immunoSEQ multiplex PCR; TCRdb's copy keeps in-frame clones and lacks some. The sample lists 200,000 or so clones; under 90% were seen once. The sample comes from a study of cytomegalovirus exposure and HLA in healthy donors. The germline CDR1 and CDR2 sequences are MDHEN and SYDVKM. The CDR3 sequence is 14 residues long. The V segment lost 1 base and the J segment 10 bases; nucleotides outside the gene matches: 6. The clonotype was recovered from a human donor in good health. This chain connects TRBV28 to TRBJ2-2, with 7 bases fitting TRBD1. Input material: PBMCs. The CDR3 is CASSLSPGQLELFF. Here the CDR3 DNA reads TGTGCCAGCAGTTTATCCCCGGGACAGTTGGAGCTGTTTTTT.